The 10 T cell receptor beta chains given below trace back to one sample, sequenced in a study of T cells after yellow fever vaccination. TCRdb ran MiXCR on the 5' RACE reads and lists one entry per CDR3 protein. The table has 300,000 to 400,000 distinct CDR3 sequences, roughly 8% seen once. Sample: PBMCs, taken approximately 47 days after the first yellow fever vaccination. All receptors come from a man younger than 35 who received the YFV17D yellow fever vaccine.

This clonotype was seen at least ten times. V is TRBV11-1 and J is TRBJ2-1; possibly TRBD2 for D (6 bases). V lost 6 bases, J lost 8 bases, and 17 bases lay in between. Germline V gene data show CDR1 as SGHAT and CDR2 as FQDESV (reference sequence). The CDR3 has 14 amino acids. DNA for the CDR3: TGTGCCAGCAGAATGGGCGGTCCGGGGGATGAGCAGTTCTTC. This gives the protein CASRMGGPGDEQFF.

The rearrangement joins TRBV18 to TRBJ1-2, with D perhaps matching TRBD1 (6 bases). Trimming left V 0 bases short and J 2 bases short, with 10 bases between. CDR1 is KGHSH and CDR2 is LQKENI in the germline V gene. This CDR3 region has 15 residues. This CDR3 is CASSPPPGANYGYTF. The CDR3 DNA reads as TGTGCCAGCTCACCACCGCCAGGGGCGAACTATGGCTACACCTTC.

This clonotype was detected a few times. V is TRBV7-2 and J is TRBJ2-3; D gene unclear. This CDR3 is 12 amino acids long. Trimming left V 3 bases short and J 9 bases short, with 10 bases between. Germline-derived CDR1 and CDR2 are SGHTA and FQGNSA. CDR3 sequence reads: CASSFPGPTQYF. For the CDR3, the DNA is TGTGCCAGCAGCTTCCCCGGGCCGACGCAGTATTTT. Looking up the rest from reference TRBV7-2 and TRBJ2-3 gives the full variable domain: GAGVSQSPSNKVTEKGKDVELRCDPISGHTALYWYRQSLGQGLEFLIYFQGNSAPDKSGLPSDRFSAERTGGSVSTLTIQRTQQEDSAVYLCASSFPGPTQYFGPGTRLTVL.

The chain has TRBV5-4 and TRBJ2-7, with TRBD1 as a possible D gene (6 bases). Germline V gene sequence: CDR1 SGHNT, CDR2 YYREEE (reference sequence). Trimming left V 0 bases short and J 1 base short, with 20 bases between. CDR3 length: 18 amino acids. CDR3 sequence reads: CASSLGMEDRRFSYEQYF. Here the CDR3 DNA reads TGTGCCAGCAGCTTGGGGATGGAAGACAGGAGATTTTCCTACGAGCAGTACTTC.

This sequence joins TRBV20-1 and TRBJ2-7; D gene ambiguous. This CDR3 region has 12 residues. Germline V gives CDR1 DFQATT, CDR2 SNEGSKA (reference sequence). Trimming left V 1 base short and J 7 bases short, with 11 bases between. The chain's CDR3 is CSARALGPEQYF. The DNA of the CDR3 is TGCAGTGCTAGAGCGTTGGGCCCTGAGCAGTACTTC.

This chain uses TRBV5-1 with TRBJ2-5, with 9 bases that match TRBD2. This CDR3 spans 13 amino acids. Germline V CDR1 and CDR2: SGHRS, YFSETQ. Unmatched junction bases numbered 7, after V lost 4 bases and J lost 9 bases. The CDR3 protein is CASSLIAGDSQYF. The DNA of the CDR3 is TGCGCCAGCAGCCTGATAGCGGGGGATTCCCAGTACTTC.

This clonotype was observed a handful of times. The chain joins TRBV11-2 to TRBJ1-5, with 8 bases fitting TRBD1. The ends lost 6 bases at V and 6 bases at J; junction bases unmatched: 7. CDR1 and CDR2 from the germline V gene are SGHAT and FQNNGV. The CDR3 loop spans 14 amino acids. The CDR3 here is CASSRTGTGQPQHF. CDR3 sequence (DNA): TGTGCCAGCAGTCGGACAGGGACGGGTCAGCCCCAGCATTTT.

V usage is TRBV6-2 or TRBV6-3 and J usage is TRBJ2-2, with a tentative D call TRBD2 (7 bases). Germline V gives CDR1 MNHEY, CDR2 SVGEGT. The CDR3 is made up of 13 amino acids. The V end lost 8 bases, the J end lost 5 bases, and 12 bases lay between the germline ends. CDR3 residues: CASGGARTGELFF. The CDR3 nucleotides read TGTGCCAGCGGGGGGGCGAGAACCGGGGAGCTGTTTTTT.

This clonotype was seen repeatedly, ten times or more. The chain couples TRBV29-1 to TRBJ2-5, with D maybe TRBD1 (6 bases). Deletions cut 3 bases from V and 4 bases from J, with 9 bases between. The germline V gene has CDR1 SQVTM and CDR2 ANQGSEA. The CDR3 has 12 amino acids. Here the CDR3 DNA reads TGCAGCGTTGATCGAGGGGGAGAGACCCAGTACTTC. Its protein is CSVDRGGETQYF.

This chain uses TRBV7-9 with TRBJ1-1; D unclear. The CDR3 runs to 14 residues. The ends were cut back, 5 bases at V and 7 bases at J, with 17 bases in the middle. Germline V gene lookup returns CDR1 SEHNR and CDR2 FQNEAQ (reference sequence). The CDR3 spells CASSQQQGGGEAFF. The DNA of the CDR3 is TGTGCCAGCAGCCAACAGCAAGGTGGCGGTGAAGCTTTCTTT.